Reported below is one T cell receptor beta chain. The sample comes from a study of blood T cell repertoires in COVID-19. Study-level information: Sites in the United States, Italy and Spain provided acute and convalescent COVID-19 samples. PBMCs, B-cell-depleted T cells, or T cells were the source of the cDNA or gDNA that made up the material.

Under the authors' procedure: Estimation of nucleated cell counts relied on the amplification of reference gene primers. Sequenced by immunoSEQ multiplex PCR; TCRdb stores in-frame clones only, minus some. D and trimming come from the DNA, and the V and J calls and clone size come from that table. Among 85,000 to 110,000 clones listed, around 84% were seen once. CDR1 and CDR2 (germline): KGHDR, SFDVKD. V shed 4 bases and J 2 bases; nucleotides not matched to a gene: 5. The CDR3 contains 16 residues. Sequences were obtained from peripheral blood. The chain carries TRBV24-1 and TRBJ2-3, with 10 positions matching TRBD1. This receptor was obtained from a human donor in a cohort sampled during active COVID-19. The CDR3 loop is CATSDPGTGDTDTQYF. CDR3 sequence (DNA): TGTGCCACCAGTGACCCCGGGACAGGGGACACAGATACGCAGTATTTT.